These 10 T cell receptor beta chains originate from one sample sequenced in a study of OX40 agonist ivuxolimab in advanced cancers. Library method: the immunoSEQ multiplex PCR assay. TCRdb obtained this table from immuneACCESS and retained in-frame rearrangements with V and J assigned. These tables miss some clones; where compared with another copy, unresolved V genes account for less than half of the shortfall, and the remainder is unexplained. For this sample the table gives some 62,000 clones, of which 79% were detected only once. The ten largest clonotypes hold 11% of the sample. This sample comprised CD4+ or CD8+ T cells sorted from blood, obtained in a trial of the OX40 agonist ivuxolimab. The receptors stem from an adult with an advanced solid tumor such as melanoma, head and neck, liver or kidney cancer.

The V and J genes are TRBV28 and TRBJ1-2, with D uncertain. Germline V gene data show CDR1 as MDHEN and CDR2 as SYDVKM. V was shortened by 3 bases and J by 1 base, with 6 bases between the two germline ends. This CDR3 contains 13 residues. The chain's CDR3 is CASSFEVNYGYTF. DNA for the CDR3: TGTGCCAGCAGTTTCGAGGTTAACTATGGCTACACCTTC.

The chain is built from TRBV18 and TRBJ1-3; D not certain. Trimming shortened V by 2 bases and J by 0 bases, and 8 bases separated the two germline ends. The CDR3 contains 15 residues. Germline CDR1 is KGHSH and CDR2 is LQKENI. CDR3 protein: CASSPFYDSGNTIYF. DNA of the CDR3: TGTGCCAGCTCACCATTCTACGACTCTGGAAACACCATATATTTT.

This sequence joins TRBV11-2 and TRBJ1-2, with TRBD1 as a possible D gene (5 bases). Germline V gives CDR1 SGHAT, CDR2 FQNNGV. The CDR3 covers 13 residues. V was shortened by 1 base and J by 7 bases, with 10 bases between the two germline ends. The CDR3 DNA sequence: TGTGCCAGCAGCTTAGGGGGGAGGCTTGGCTACACCTTC. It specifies CASSLGGRLGYTF.

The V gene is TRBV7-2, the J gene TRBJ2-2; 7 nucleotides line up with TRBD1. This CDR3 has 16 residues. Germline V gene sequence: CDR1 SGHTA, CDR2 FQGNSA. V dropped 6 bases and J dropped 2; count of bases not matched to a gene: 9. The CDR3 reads CASSPPGTANTGELFF. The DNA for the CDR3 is TGTGCCAGCAGTCCTCCCGGGACAGCCAACACCGGGGAGCTGTTTTTT.

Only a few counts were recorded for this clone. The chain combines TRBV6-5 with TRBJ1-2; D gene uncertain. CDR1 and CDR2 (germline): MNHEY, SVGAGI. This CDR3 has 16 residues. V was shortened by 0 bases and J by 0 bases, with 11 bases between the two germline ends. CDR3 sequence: CASSYSGGLANYGYTF. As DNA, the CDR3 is TGTGCCAGCAGTTACTCGGGCGGGCTAGCTAACTATGGCTACACCTTC.

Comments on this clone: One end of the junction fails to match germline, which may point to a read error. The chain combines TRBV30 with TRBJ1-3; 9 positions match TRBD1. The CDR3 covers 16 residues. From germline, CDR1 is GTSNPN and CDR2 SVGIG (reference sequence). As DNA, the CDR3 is TGTGCGTGGACAGGACAGGGGATAGGCGCTGGAAACACCATATATTTT. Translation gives CAWTGQGIGAGNTIYF.

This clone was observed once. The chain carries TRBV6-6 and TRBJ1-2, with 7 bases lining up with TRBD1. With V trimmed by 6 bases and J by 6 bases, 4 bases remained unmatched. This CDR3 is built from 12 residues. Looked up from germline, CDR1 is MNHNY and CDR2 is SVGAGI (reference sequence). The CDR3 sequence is CASRTTGNGYTF. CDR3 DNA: TGTGCCAGCAGGACGACAGGGAATGGCTACACCTTC.

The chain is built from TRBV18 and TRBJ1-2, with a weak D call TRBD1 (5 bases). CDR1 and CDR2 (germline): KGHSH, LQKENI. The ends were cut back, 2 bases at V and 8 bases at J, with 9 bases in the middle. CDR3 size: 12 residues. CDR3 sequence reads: CASSPGREGYTF. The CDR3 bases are TGTGCCAGCTCACCAGGCAGGGAAGGCTACACCTTC.

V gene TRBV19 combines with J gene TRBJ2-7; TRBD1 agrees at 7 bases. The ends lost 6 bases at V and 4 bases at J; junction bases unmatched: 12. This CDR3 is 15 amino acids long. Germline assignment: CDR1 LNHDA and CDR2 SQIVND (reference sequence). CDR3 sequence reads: CASRGPGQKGYEQYF. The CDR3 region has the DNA TGTGCCAGTAGGGGACCGGGACAGAAGGGTTACGAGCAGTACTTC.

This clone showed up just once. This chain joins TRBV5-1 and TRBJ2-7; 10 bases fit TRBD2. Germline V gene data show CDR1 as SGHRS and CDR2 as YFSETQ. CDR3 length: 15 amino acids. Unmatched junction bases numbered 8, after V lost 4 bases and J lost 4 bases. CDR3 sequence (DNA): TGCGCCAGCAGCAAGGAAAGCGGGGGGGTGTACGAGCAGTACTTC. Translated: CASSKESGGVYEQYF.